Shown below are 21 T cell receptor beta chains from a single sample sequenced in a study of blood T cell repertoires in COVID-19. Repertoires were generated with immunoSEQ multiplex PCR, while TCRdb's copy carries only in-frame clones and drops some. The data contain 150,000 to 180,000 clones, roughly 80% of them singletons. The specimen sequenced was peripheral blood. All receptors derive from a man older than 75 with acute or convalescent COVID-19.

This clone has only one observation. This chain links TRBV10-1 with TRBJ2-2, with a tentative D call TRBD2 (5 bases). This CDR3 region has 11 residues. V was cut by 4 bases and J by 9 bases, with 6 bases left in between. Germline V gives CDR1 WNHNN, CDR2 SYGVQD (reference sequence). The CDR3 region is CASSAGRELFF. The CDR3 DNA follows: TGCGCCAGCAGTGCGGGGAGGGAGCTGTTTTTT.

V is TRBV3-1 (or the pseudogene TRBV3-2) and J is TRBJ2-2; D is unresolved. This CDR3 has 13 amino acids. CDR1 is LGHDT and CDR2 is YNNKEL in the germline V gene (reference sequence). Trimming stripped 1 base from V and 4 bases from J, with 4 bases between. The chain's CDR3 is CASSQASTGELFF. The CDR3 region has the DNA TGTGCCAGCAGCCAAGCCAGCACCGGGGAGCTGTTTTTT.

This CDR3 reads CASSLGDRAGHEQFF. CDR3 in DNA: TGCGCCAGCAGCCTAGGGGACAGGGCAGGACATGAGCAGTTCTTC. This sequence joins TRBV4-1 and TRBJ2-1, with 9 bases identical to TRBD1. CDR1 and CDR2 from the germline V gene are MGHRA and YSYEKL. V shed 4 bases, J shed 8 bases, and the junction held 9 bases outside the gene matches. The CDR3 has 15 residues.

In nucleotides, the CDR3 is TGTGCCAGCAGCTTAGCGTTCACTACTACGCAGTATTTT. Amino acids: CASSLAFTTTQYF. V usage is TRBV7-9 and J usage is TRBJ2-3; D gene uncertain. CDR1 is SEHNR, CDR2 FQNEAQ, per germline (reference sequence). Deletions cut 0 bases from V and 8 bases from J, with 9 bases between. CDR3 length: 13 amino acids. The entire variable domain, with the rest obtained from reference TRBV7-9 and TRBJ2-3, is as follows: DTGVSQNPRHKITKRGQNVTFRCDPISEHNRLYWYRQTLGQGPEFLTYFQNEAQLEKSRLLSDRFSAERPKGSFSTLEIQRTEQGDSAMYLCASSLAFTTTQYFGPGTRLTVL.

In this sample, this clone turned up once. The chain combines TRBV9 with TRBJ2-7; D is ambiguous. The V end lost 4 bases, the J end lost 0 bases, and 14 bases lay between the germline ends. Germline CDR1 is SGDLS and CDR2 is YYNGEE. The CDR3 totals 15 residues. The CDR3 coding sequence is TGTGCCAGCAGCCCGAATAGCCTAAGCTCCTACGAGCAGTACTTC. It is translated as CASSPNSLSSYEQYF.

The chain joins TRBV18 to TRBJ1-2, with D tentatively TRBD1 (6 bases). Germline lookup yields CDR1 KGHSH and CDR2 LQKENI. V lost 2 bases and J lost 6, with 16 bases in between. This CDR3 has 15 amino acids. CDR3 DNA sequence: TGTGCCAGCTCACCAGACAGCCAGGGGCGTAATGGCTACACCTTC. The encoded protein is CASSPDSQGRNGYTF.

J is TRBJ1-2 and V is TRBV5-5; 8 bases agree with TRBD1. The length of the CDR3 is 14 residues. The trim removed 3 bases at V and 5 bases at J, leaving 6 bases unmatched. The germline gives CDR1 SGHKS, CDR2 YYEKEE (reference sequence). The CDR3 here is CASSSGQGGYGYTF. The CDR3 bases are TGTGCCAGCAGCTCCGGACAGGGCGGGTATGGCTACACCTTC. Looking up the rest from reference TRBV5-5 and TRBJ1-2 gives the full variable domain: DAGVTQSPTHLIKTRGQQVTLRCSPISGHKSVSWYQQVLGQGPQFIFQYYEKEERGRGNFPDRFSARQFPNYSSELNVNALLLGDSALYLCASSSGQGGYGYTFGSGTRLTVV.

The sample holds one count of this clone. This sequence joins TRBV3-1 (or the pseudogene TRBV3-2) and TRBJ2-5, with TRBD1 matching 9 bases. Germline V gene lookup returns CDR1 LGHDT and CDR2 YNNKEL (reference sequence). Trimming at V came to 2 bases and at J to 1 base, leaving 2 bases not matched to a gene. CDR3 size: 15 residues. The CDR3 region is CASSQMGQGQETQYF. The CDR3 DNA sequence: TGTGCCAGCAGCCAAATGGGACAGGGCCAAGAGACCCAGTACTTC.

This chain links TRBV27 with TRBJ1-1; TRBD1 might be the D (5 bases). The CDR3 has 18 amino acids. V dropped 4 bases and J dropped 3 bases, with 24 bases sitting between them. CDR1 MNHEY and CDR2 SMNVEV come from the germline V gene (reference sequence). CDR3 loop: CASSSLDRFRPRHTEAFF. The CDR3 DNA reads as TGTGCCAGCAGTTCACTTGACAGATTCAGACCCAGGCACACTGAAGCTTTCTTT.

J is TRBJ2-3 and V is TRBV7-9, with TRBD2 matching over 13 bases. The CDR3 extends over 14 amino acids. V gave up 3 bases and J gave up 10 bases; unmatched junction bases: 4. CDR1 is SEHNR and CDR2 is FQNEAQ in the germline V gene (reference sequence). The CDR3 protein is CASSFGTSGDAQYF. The CDR3 DNA sequence: TGTGCCAGCAGCTTCGGGACTAGCGGGGATGCGCAGTATTTT.

This chain uses TRBV24-1 with TRBJ2-1; 9 nucleotides align to TRBD1. CDR3 length: 14 amino acids. Germline CDR1 and CDR2: KGHDR and SFDVKD. V shed 10 bases, J shed 0 bases, and the junction held 3 bases outside the gene matches. The CDR3 protein is CATRDRDSYNEQFF. The CDR3 bases are TGTGCCACAAGGGACAGGGACTCCTACAATGAGCAGTTCTTC.

This chain connects TRBV11-2 to TRBJ1-2; tentative D call: TRBD1 (5 bases). The ends were cut back, 1 base at V and 4 bases at J, with 10 bases in the middle. Germline CDR1 and CDR2: SGHAT and FQNNGV. The CDR3 contains 14 residues. CDR3 DNA sequence: TGTGCCAGCAGCTTAGTTCAGGGCAGCTATGGCTACACCTTC. Its translation is CASSLVQGSYGYTF.

The chain uses TRBV5-1 and TRBJ1-1; 7 positions agree with TRBD1. Germline assignment: CDR1 SGHRS and CDR2 YFSETQ. The CDR3 totals 15 residues. The J segment lost 3 bases and the V segment lost 0 bases, leaving 5 bases of the junction unmatched. The CDR3 DNA reads as TGCGCCAGCAGCTTGGAACGAACAGGGGACACTGAAGCTTTCTTT. It encodes CASSLERTGDTEAFF.

The rearrangement links TRBV3-1 (or the pseudogene TRBV3-2) to TRBJ1-4; D is undetermined. This CDR3 is built from 13 residues. The V gene lost 2 bases and the J gene lost 11 bases, with 12 bases spanning the gap. Germline CDR1 is LGHDT and CDR2 is YNNKEL (reference sequence). The CDR3 nucleotides read TGTGCCAGCAGCCAAAGTACAGCCCGCAAACTGTTTTTT. This codes for CASSQSTARKLFF.

The chain couples TRBV4-2 to TRBJ1-1; D is perhaps TRBD1 (6 bases). From germline, CDR1 is LGHNA and CDR2 YNFKEQ. This CDR3 contains 15 residues. Trimming took 1 base from V and 4 from J, leaving 13 bases between them. In nucleotides, the CDR3 is TGTGCCAGCAGCCAAGGGCCCCAGGGGCTCACTGAAGCTTTCTTT. Translated, it gives CASSQGPQGLTEAFF.

This clone was recorded at least ten times. The chain is built from TRBV3-1 (or the pseudogene TRBV3-2) and TRBJ2-3, with TRBD2 identical over 7 bases. CDR3 length equals 17 residues. J was trimmed by 1 base and V by 5 bases; bases with no gene match: 12. Germline loops: CDR1 LGHDT, CDR2 YNNKEL (reference sequence). The DNA of the CDR3 is TGTGCCAGCAGCTCCCTCCACCTGGCGGGGGGCACAGATACGCAGTATTTT. Protein sequence: CASSSLHLAGGTDTQYF.

The chain is built from TRBV10-3 and TRBJ1-5; D not resolved. The CDR3 is 12 residues long. Germline CDR1 and CDR2: ENHRY and SYGVKD. The ends were cut back, 3 bases at V and 5 bases at J, with 5 bases in the middle. CDR3 loop: CAISDGDQPQHF. CDR3 in DNA: TGTGCCATCAGTGACGGGGATCAGCCCCAGCATTTT.

This clone was picked up a small number of times. The rearrangement joins TRBV10-2 to TRBJ1-1; 8 bases agree with TRBD1. Looked up from germline, CDR1 is WSHSY and CDR2 is SAAADI. V was pared by 5 bases and J by 1 base, with 3 bases of the junction left unmatched. The CDR3 is 14 residues long. The CDR3 reads CASSSGTGNTEAFF. Here the CDR3 DNA reads TGCGCCAGCAGTTCCGGGACAGGGAACACTGAAGCTTTCTTT.

The chain employs TRBV28 and TRBJ1-2; D gene uncertain. The V gene's germline CDR1 is MDHEN and CDR2 SYDVKM. Trimming pared 5 bases from V and 7 bases from J, leaving 11 bases between. The CDR3 sequence is 12 residues long. CDR3 sequence reads: CASSTRTIGYTF. CDR3 nucleotide sequence: TGTGCCAGCAGTACACGGACTATTGGCTACACCTTC.

The sample holds many counts of this clone. The V gene is TRBV6-4, the J gene TRBJ1-2, with a weak D call TRBD1 (6 bases). The germline V and J ends were trimmed by 4 bases and 8 bases, with 11 bases remaining between them. This CDR3 comprises 12 residues. The V gene's germline CDR1 is MRHNA and CDR2 SNTAGT. The CDR3 DNA reads TGTGCCAGCAGTGCGACAGGTTTAGGCTACACCTTC. The encoded protein is CASSATGLGYTF.

This clone was seen just once. An end of the junction differs from the germline gene, which may be a read error. The V and J genes are TRBV18 and TRBJ2-1; TRBD1 agrees at 7 bases. CDR3 length equals 15 residues. The germline V gene has CDR1 KGHSH and CDR2 LQKENI. This chain's CDR3 is CTSSGTRGLGNEQFF. In DNA, the CDR3 is TGTACCAGCTCAGGAACCAGGGGGTTGGGAAATGAGCAGTTCTTC.